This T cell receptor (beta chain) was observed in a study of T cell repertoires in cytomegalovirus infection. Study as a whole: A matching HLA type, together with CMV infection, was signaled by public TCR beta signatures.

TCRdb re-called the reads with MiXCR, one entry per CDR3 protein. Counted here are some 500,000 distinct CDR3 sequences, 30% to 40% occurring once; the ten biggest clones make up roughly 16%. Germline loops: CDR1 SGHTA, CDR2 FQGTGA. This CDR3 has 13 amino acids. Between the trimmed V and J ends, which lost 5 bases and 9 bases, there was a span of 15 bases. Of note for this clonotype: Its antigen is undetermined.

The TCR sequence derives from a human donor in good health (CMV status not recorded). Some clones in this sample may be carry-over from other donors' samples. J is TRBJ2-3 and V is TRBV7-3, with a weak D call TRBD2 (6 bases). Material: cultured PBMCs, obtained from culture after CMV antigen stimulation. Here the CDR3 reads CASSPTPTSTQYF. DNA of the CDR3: TGTGCCAGCAGCCCAACCCCTACTAGCACGCAGTATTTT. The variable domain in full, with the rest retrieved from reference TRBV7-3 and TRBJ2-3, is GAGVSQTPSNKVTEKGKYVELRCDPISGHTALYWYRQSLGQGPEFLIYFQGTGAADDSGLPNDRFFAVRPEGSVSTLKIQRTERGDSAVYLCASSPTPTSTQYFGPGTRLTVL.